This T cell receptor beta chain derives from a study of Graves' ophthalmopathy and Graves' hyperthyroidism. Overall study: Peripheral blood sampling preceded any treatment and occurred at initial diagnosis. Points from the study as a whole: Appearing in blood as well were most expanded thyroid clonotypes above 0.001 frequency.

Per the germline V gene, CDR1 is LNHNV and CDR2 is YYDKDF (reference sequence). Trimming cost V 5 bases and J 5 bases; bases outside gene matches: 3. The CDR3 has 14 residues. For repertoire sequencing, the TCR beta CDR3 regions were amplified from RNA transcripts. First-round RT-PCR used HTBI primers; second-round multiplex PCR followed. Using its own MiXCR run on the multiplex PCR reads, TCRdb lists one record per CDR3 protein. Among 740,000 or so distinct CDR3 sequences listed, 40% were seen once. Clinical symptoms, serum thyroxine, TRAb, thyroid ultrasound and orbital computed tomography formed the basis of diagnosis. This clonotype has at least ten counts. What it recognizes is unknown.

Material: peripheral blood. The rearrangement links TRBV15 to TRBJ2-5; TRBD1 agrees at 12 bases. The clonotype was recovered from an adult man with Graves' ophthalmopathy. CDR3 in amino acids: CATSGDRGPETQYF. The CDR3 DNA sequence: TGTGCCACCAGCGGGGACAGGGGGCCGGAGACCCAGTACTTC.